Following are 4 T cell receptor beta chains from one sample sequenced in a study of spatial heterogeneity in lung cancer. Study-level findings and limits: Tumoral mutation counts were tracked by counts of expanded intratumoral alpha and beta TCRs.

Their specific antigens are unknown. TCRdb independently ran MiXCR on the 5' RACE reads; one entry per CDR3 protein. This sample has about 100,000 distinct CDR3 sequences, with 4.4% found just once. Time point defined: sample taken at primary tumor resection. The sequenced sample was lung tumor tissue, obtained at surgery. These receptors were taken from a male donor with early-stage non-small cell lung cancer.

This clonotype was seen repeatedly, ten times or more. The gene calls are TRBV5-5 and TRBJ1-1, with unresolved D. V lost 4 bases, J lost 3 bases, and 13 bases lay in between. The germline CDR1 and CDR2 sequences are SGHKS and YYEKEE (reference sequence). The length of the CDR3 is 14 residues. The DNA for the CDR3 is TGTGCCAGCAGCGGGCCCCTTGTCGACACTGAAGCTTTCTTT. This codes for CASSGPLVDTEAFF.

The rearrangement uses TRBV4-1 and TRBJ2-7; 7 nucleotides line up with TRBD2. Germline trimming cut 1 base from V and 4 bases from J; bases unmatched to any gene: 7. The V gene's germline CDR1 is MGHRA and CDR2 YSYEKL. The CDR3 is made up of 15 amino acids. CDR3 in amino acids: CASSQGSGTGYEQYF. CDR3 nucleotide sequence: TGCGCCAGCAGCCAAGGGAGCGGGACTGGTTACGAGCAGTACTTC.

This clonotype was picked up many times. The chain has TRBV6-6 and TRBJ1-6, with 9 bases lining up with TRBD1. Germline V gene sequence: CDR1 MNHNY, CDR2 SVGAGI (reference sequence). Trimming cost V 6 bases and J 9 bases; bases outside gene matches: 6. This CDR3 comprises 14 residues. The CDR3 spells CASSHRGPTSPLHF. The CDR3 nucleotides are TGTGCCAGCAGCCACAGGGGGCCCACTTCACCCCTCCACTTT.

This clonotype was found a few times. The J gene is TRBJ2-3, the V gene TRBV7-9, with 8 bases aligning to TRBD2. CDR3 size: 17 residues. Germline trimming cut 2 bases from V and 2 bases from J; bases unmatched to any gene: 9. Germline V gene data show CDR1 as SEHNR and CDR2 as FQNEAQ (reference sequence). CDR3: CASSLPWREVDTDTQYF. The CDR3 DNA follows: TGTGCCAGCAGCTTACCGTGGCGGGAGGTTGACACAGATACGCAGTATTTT.